This T cell receptor (beta chain) was sequenced during a study of blood T cell repertoires in COVID-19. Study at large: From T cells, B-cell-depleted T cells, or PBMCs came the material, which was cDNA or gDNA.

CDR3 length: 15 residues. The germline gives CDR1 GTSNPN, CDR2 SVGIG (reference sequence). The V gene end was trimmed by 4 bases and the J gene end by 4 bases; junction bases not matched to a gene: 10. Study processing details: Quantification of nucleated cells was approximated via reference gene primer amplification. TCRdb's table, derived via immunoSEQ multiplex PCR, lists solely in-frame clones and lacks some. The V and J calls and clone size are taken from that table; D and trimming were inferred from the DNA. The sample holds around 200,000 clones, roughly 87% seen once. This sequence was found in a man aged 40-50 years with active or convalescent COVID-19. The sequenced material came from peripheral blood. The chain uses TRBV30 and TRBJ2-3; 8 bases line up with TRBD1. The CDR3 DNA is TGTGCCTGGATTACCGGGACAGGCCCCGCAGATACGCAGTATTTT. Translating gives CAWITGTGPADTQYF.